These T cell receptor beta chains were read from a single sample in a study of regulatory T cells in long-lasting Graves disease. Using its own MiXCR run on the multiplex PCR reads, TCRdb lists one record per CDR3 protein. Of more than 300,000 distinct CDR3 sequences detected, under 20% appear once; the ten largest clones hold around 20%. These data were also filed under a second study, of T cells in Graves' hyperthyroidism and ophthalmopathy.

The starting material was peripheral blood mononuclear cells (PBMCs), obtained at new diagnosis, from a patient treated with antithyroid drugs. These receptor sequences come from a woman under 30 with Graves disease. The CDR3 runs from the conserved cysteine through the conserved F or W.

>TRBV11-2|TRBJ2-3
CASSPGRRGGGDTQYF
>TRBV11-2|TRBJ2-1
CASRSRLGVHEQFF
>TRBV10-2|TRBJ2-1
CASSESRTASEQFF
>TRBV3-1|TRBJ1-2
CASSQVWGQPFYGYTF
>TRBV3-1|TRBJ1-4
CASSHGQLNEKLFF
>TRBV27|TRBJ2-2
CAGNRTWGTGELFF
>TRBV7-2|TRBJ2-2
CASSLSPGGELLF
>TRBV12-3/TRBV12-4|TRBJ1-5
CASRSGQGGGQPQHF
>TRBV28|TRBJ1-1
CASRRQGNTEAFF
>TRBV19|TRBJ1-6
CASSMVRDSSPLHF
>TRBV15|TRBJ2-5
CATSSGTSWKTQYF
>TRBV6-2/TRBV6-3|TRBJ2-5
CASSYSTSSQETQYF
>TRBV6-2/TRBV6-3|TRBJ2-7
CASSYSLADSYEQYF
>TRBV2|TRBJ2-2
CASSEGYRDRGQTGELFF
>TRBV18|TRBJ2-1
CASSWARSSYNEQFF
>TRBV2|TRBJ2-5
CASSVGQGAFETQYF
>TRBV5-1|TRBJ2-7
CASSLGTGEYEQYF
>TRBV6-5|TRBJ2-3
CASSWGRGETDTQYF
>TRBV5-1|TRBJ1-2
CASSLEDGGGYTF
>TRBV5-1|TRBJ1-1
CASFKTGNTEAFF
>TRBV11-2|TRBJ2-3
CASSQNRGNLPSTDTQYF
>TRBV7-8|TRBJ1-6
CASSLTTLYGGSPLHF
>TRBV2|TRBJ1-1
CASLSDRQGVAFF
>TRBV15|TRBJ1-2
CATSRDPGGGYGYTF
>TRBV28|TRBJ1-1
CASSFGGKAFF
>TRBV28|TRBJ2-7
CASSSPGGYEQYF
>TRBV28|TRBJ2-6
CASSFRSGANVLTF
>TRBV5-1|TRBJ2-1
CASSTDSYNEQFF
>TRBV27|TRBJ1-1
CASSLAGFAAGAFF
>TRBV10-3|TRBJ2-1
CAISAGETRLNEQFF
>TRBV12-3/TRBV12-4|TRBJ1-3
CASPPGGTQGLGNTIYF
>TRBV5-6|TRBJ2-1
CASSLQVGGPGNEQFF
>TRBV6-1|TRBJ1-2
CASSEVPGYTF
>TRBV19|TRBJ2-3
CASSIDPRRLAGGSTDTQYF
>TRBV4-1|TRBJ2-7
CASSQPTRSTYEQYF
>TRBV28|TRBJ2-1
CASSFLPSGSYNEQFF